This TCR beta chain stems from a study of CD8 T cells in ankylosing spondylitis. The V gene end was trimmed by 10 bases and the J gene end by 5 bases; junction bases not matched to a gene: 6. The CDR3 runs to 13 residues. Via MiXCR, TCRdb re-called the 5' RACE reads, giving one row per CDR3 protein. The repertoire consists of just under 95,000 distinct CDR3 sequences, with about 9% occurring once and the leading ten covering roughly 5%. This clonotype was counted many times. The TCR comes from a male donor with ankylosing spondylitis or in good health (not recorded which). The genes are TRBV12-3 or TRBV12-4 and TRBJ2-7, with TRBD1 matching 12 bases. What was sequenced was blood, either unsorted or a sorted T cell fraction (not recorded which). The chain's CDR3 is CATLGQGANEQYF. CDR3 bases: TGTGCCACACTGGGACAGGGGGCGAACGAGCAGTACTTC.